Each of the 7 T cell receptor beta chains below was sequenced from the same sample in a study of beta chain features in type 1 diabetes. The study, taken as a whole, reports: Type 1 diabetes patients had moderately but significantly shorter TCRB CDR3s in all four CD4+ subsets.

Investigators reverse transcribed all isolated RNA, so they sequenced expressed TCRB transcripts. Repertoires were generated with immunoSEQ multiplex PCR, while TCRdb's copy carries only in-frame clones and drops some. The sample shows about 120,000 clones, about a sixth of them seen only once. The antigens for these receptors are not known. Sample: central memory CD4+ T cells from blood. Source of these receptors: a young man with type 1 diabetes.

There are a few counts of this clone. The rearrangement joins TRBV9 to TRBJ1-4; TRBD1 might be the D (6 bases). This CDR3 has 16 residues. The V and J ends lost 0 bases and 4 bases respectively, with 13 bases between them. Germline CDR1 reads SGDLS; CDR2 reads YYNGEE. Here the CDR3 reads CASSVDAGADNEKLFF. CDR3 bases: TGTGCCAGCAGCGTAGATGCAGGGGCGGATAATGAAAAACTGTTTTTT.

The V gene is TRBV11-2, the J gene TRBJ2-1, with TRBD2 as a possible D gene (6 bases). CDR1 is SGHAT, CDR2 FQNNGV, per germline. The CDR3 is 13 residues long. V was trimmed by 6 bases and J by 6 bases, leaving 12 bases between them. The CDR3 reads CASRVSGSNEQFF. The CDR3 DNA follows: TGTGCCAGCAGGGTTAGCGGCTCCAATGAGCAGTTCTTC.

Of note for this clone: This same CDR3 is encoded by further DNA sequences in the sample. The rearrangement links TRBV29-1 to TRBJ1-2; TRBD1 aligns across 8 bases. V shed 3 bases and J 4 bases; nucleotides not matched to a gene: 7. Looked up from germline, CDR1 is SQVTM and CDR2 is ANQGSEA. The CDR3 sequence is 14 residues long. For the CDR3, the DNA is TGCAGCGTTGAGGGCAGGGGGCGTAGCTATGGCTACACCTTC. Encoded protein: CSVEGRGRSYGYTF.

This clone was picked up a small number of times. The chain combines TRBV19 with TRBJ1-4; D unresolved. The CDR3 spans 16 residues. V lost 5 bases, J lost 0 bases, and 13 bases lay in between. Germline V gene data show CDR1 as LNHDA and CDR2 as SQIVND (reference sequence). The CDR3 loop reads CASSVESRATNEKLFF. The DNA of the CDR3 is TGTGCCAGTAGTGTCGAAAGCCGTGCAACTAATGAAAAACTGTTTTTT.

The V gene is TRBV6-1, the J gene TRBJ1-1; no clear D gene. This CDR3 comprises 16 residues. Germline V gene data show CDR1 as MNHNS and CDR2 as SASEGT. Trimming left V 3 bases short and J 0 bases short, with 14 bases between. The DNA for the CDR3 is TGTGCCAGCAGTGACAGCGGCCGGCTGCTGAACACTGAAGCTTTCTTT. It specifies CASSDSGRLLNTEAFF.

In this sample, this clone turned up a few times. This chain uses TRBV30 with TRBJ2-1; the match to TRBD1 covers 8 bases. This CDR3 contains 13 residues. The V gene's germline CDR1 is GTSNPN and CDR2 SVGIG (reference sequence). V lost 4 bases and J lost 5; bases outside the gene matches: 4. CDR3 region: CAWIRTGNNEQFF. Written as DNA, the CDR3 is TGTGCCTGGATCCGGACAGGGAACAATGAGCAGTTCTTC.

This clone was counted between two and nine times. The chain has TRBV19 and TRBJ1-1; D is unclear. The germline V gene encodes CDR1 LNHDA and CDR2 SQIVND (reference sequence). Trimming pared 4 bases from V and 7 bases from J, leaving 7 bases between. This CDR3 has 11 amino acids. The CDR3 loop is CASSSGGEAFF. The CDR3 nucleotides read TGTGCCAGTAGTAGTGGCGGTGAAGCTTTCTTT.